The rows below give T cell receptor beta chains drawn from one sample of a study of T cells in Graves' hyperthyroidism and ophthalmopathy. TCRdb reanalysed the multiplex PCR reads using MiXCR and keeps one entry per CDR3 protein. The sample has some 380,000 distinct CDR3 sequences, approximately 12% seen once; the top ten hold 20%. The sequencing input was blood. All receptors come from a young man with Graves' hyperthyroidism that later progressed to Graves' ophthalmopathy. CDR3s include the opening cysteine and the closing phenylalanine or tryptophan. A D gene is named only where the DNA matches it firmly. Some rows have no size entry. The others give once, few or many, or a class for an expanded clone.

CDR3 DNA | CDR3 protein | J gene | clone size | D gene | V gene
TGTGCCAGCAGTTTTTCCGGGATCACTGGTAAATCTGTAGGCTACACCTTC | CASSFSGITGKSVGYTF | TRBJ1-2 | many | - | TRBV27
TGTGCCAGCAGTTTCGATTTCACCAACTACGAGCAGTACTTC | CASSFDFTNYEQYF | TRBJ2-7 | many | - | TRBV12-3/TRBV12-4
TGTGCCAGCAGCTTAGACGGGTTCACCGGGGAGCTGTTTTTT | CASSLDGFTGELFF | TRBJ2-2 | few | - | TRBV7-9
TGCAGTGCTAGATTACCCAGACTAAGGAACACTGAAGCTTTCTTT | CSARLPRLRNTEAFF | TRBJ1-1 | few | - | TRBV20-1
TGTGCCAGCAGCTCCGCAGGGACCTCTGGAAACACCATATATTTT | CASSSAGTSGNTIYF | TRBJ1-3 | few | - | TRBV13
TGTGCCAGCAGCTCGACGGGGCTTAATTCACCCCTCCACTTT | CASSSTGLNSPLHF | TRBJ1-6 | - | - | TRBV5-5
TGCAGTGCCCTGGCCGGGGCGGAGACCCAGTACTTC | CSALAGAETQYF | TRBJ2-5 | few | - | TRBV20-1
TGCGCCAGCAGTGAGAGGATGGGACAGGACTATGGCTACACCTTC | CASSERMGQDYGYTF | TRBJ1-2 | - | TRBD1 | TRBV10-2
TGTGCCAGCAGTGAATGGGTTGTTGGTGATCAGCCCCAGCATTTT | CASSEWVVGDQPQHF | TRBJ1-5 | many | - | TRBV6-1
TGTGCCAGCAGCCAAGATCGGACTAGCGGGGGGGCCGGGGATACGCAGTATTTT | CASSQDRTSGGAGDTQYF | TRBJ2-3 | few | TRBD2 | TRBV3-1
TGTGCCAGCAGGACTGCGGGGGGGCGGGGAGATACGCAGTATTTT | CASRTAGGRGDTQYF | TRBJ2-3 | few | TRBD2 | TRBV11-2
TGTGCCTGGAGTGATGGGACCCAGTACTTC | CAWSDGTQYF | TRBJ2-5 | many | - | TRBV30
TGCAGTGCTAGGGGAGGGGTTTTGAGAACGACTGAAGCTTTCTTT | CSARGGVLRTTEAFF | TRBJ1-1 | many | - | TRBV20-1
TGTGCCAGCAACCGAGGAGCGCGAGGGGAGACCCAGTACTTC | CASNRGARGETQYF | TRBJ2-5 | - | - | TRBV28
TGCAGTGCTAGTGATTCCGGGACAGGGAGGGATCAGCCCCAGCATTTT | CSASDSGTGRDQPQHF | TRBJ1-5 | many | TRBD1 | TRBV20-1
TGTGCCAGCAGCTTGACTAGCGAAGAGACCCAGTACTTC | CASSLTSEETQYF | TRBJ2-5 | many | TRBD2 | TRBV7-3
TGCAGTGCTAGGGGAGGGGGGAGTGATCAGCCCCAGCATTTT | CSARGGGSDQPQHF | TRBJ1-5 | - | - | TRBV20-1
TGTGCCAGCAGCGCTCCCCGGGGGCTGGAATCACCCCTCCACTTT | CASSAPRGLESPLHF | TRBJ1-6 | - | - | TRBV7-9
TGTGCCAGCAGCTCCCTCCCGCCAGGACATAGCAATCAGCCCCAGCATTTT | CASSSLPPGHSNQPQHF | TRBJ1-5 | many | - | TRBV6-1
TGTGCCAGCAGCACCCACGAGGGGGGTTGGCGGTCCAAAAACATTCAGTACTTC | CASSTHEGGWRSKNIQYF | TRBJ2-4 | - | - | TRBV9
TGTGCCAGCAGTCCTGACAGGGGGGCCCATGGCTACACCTTC | CASSPDRGAHGYTF | TRBJ1-2 | many | TRBD1 | TRBV28
TGTGCCAGCAGTTTATGGCTGGCTAGCGGGGTCCAAGAGACCCAGTACTTC | CASSLWLASGVQETQYF | TRBJ2-5 | many | TRBD2 | TRBV12-3/TRBV12-4
TGTGCCAGCATACGAGCGGGGGGGCCAGGAGATACGCAGTATTTT | CASIRAGGPGDTQYF | TRBJ2-3 | many | TRBD2 | TRBV28
TGTGCCACCAGCAGAGATTCACCGGACGTTTATAGCAATCAGCCCCAGCATTTT | CATSRDSPDVYSNQPQHF | TRBJ1-5 | many | - | TRBV15
TGTGCCAGCAGTGAATGGACAGGGGTCCAAGAGACCCAGTACTTC | CASSEWTGVQETQYF | TRBJ2-5 | many | TRBD1 | TRBV6-1
TGTGCCAGCAACGTATTTTTTAGCGGACCGAGCTCTGGAAACACCATATATTTT | CASNVFFSGPSSGNTIYF | TRBJ1-3 | many | - | TRBV2
TGTGCCAGCAGTGAAATGGAGGGGGGGGATACGCAGTATTTT | CASSEMEGGDTQYF | TRBJ2-3 | - | - | TRBV25-1
TGTGCCAGTCACCAGGGGGGCCGCTCCTACGAGCAGTACTTC | CASHQGGRSYEQYF | TRBJ2-7 | - | - | TRBV6-1
TGTGCCAGCAGTTACAATAGACAGGGATGGGCATCAACCCAGCATTTT | CASSYNRQGWASTQHF | TRBJ1-5 | many | TRBD1 | TRBV6-1
TGTGCCAGTAAACCCACCGGGTTGGTCCGCAATCAGCCCCAGCATTTT | CASKPTGLVRNQPQHF | TRBJ1-5 | - | - | TRBV19
TGTGCCAGCAGCTTAGCAGGGGGAAATGAGCAGTTCTTC | CASSLAGGNEQFF | TRBJ2-1 | many | TRBD1 | TRBV11-2
TGTGCCAGCAGTTCACCGGGACAGGGGTACACTGAAGCTTTCTTT | CASSSPGQGYTEAFF | TRBJ1-1 | many | TRBD1 | TRBV28
TGTGCCAGCACCGAGACAGGGAGCTCTGGAAACACCATATATTTT | CASTETGSSGNTIYF | TRBJ1-3 | - | TRBD1 | TRBV6-1
TGTGCCAGCACCTACGGGAATGAGCAGTTCTTC | CASTYGNEQFF | TRBJ2-1 | - | - | TRBV6-1
TGTGCCAGCCTAGAGAATCGGGGGGGGCCCTCAGATACGCAGTATTTT | CASLENRGGPSDTQYF | TRBJ2-3 | - | TRBD2 | TRBV6-1
TGCAGCGTTGTCGGATGGCTCCAAGAGACCCAGTACTTC | CSVVGWLQETQYF | TRBJ2-5 | few | - | TRBV29-1
TGCAGCTCGGGCTCCGGGACACTCTACAATGAGCAGTTCTTC | CSSGSGTLYNEQFF | TRBJ2-1 | many | - | TRBV20-1
TGTGCCTGGAGTCCAGGGGGTTCTGGCTACACCTTC | CAWSPGGSGYTF | TRBJ1-2 | many | TRBD1 | TRBV30
TGTGCCAGCAGCCCAGTCCAGGAAAAGTACGAGCAGTACTTC | CASSPVQEKYEQYF | TRBJ2-7 | many | - | TRBV11-3
TGCAGCGTTGAAAATCGCAGGGACCTTGCTGAAGCTTTCTTT | CSVENRRDLAEAFF | TRBJ1-1 | few | - | TRBV29-1
TGTGCCACCAGCCATCGAACAGGGTGGAACACTGAAGCTTTCTTT | CATSHRTGWNTEAFF | TRBJ1-1 | many | - | TRBV15
TGTGCCAGCAGGGAACGGACAGTGGCCGGGGAGCTGTTTTTT | CASRERTVAGELFF | TRBJ2-2 | - | - | TRBV7-2
TGTGCCAGCAGTGAACGAGGTTATACGCAGTATTTT | CASSERGYTQYF | TRBJ2-3 | - | - | TRBV6-1
TGTGCCAGCAGTTCCCTCGGGGGGAAAAAGTATTACAATGAGCAGTTCTTC | CASSSLGGKKYYNEQFF | TRBJ2-1 | few | TRBD2 | TRBV28
TGTGCCAGCTCACCACCGCTTCGACAGGGGTTGAGTTCACCCCTCCACTTT | CASSPPLRQGLSSPLHF | TRBJ1-6 | many | TRBD1 | TRBV18
TGTGCCAGCAGTTGGCCTACTAGGCTCAACTACGAGCAGTACTTC | CASSWPTRLNYEQYF | TRBJ2-7 | many | - | TRBV28
TGCAGCGGTACGACAGGGGAATCCTACGAGCAGTACTTC | CSGTTGESYEQYF | TRBJ2-7 | few | TRBD1 | TRBV29-1
TGTGCCAGCAGCAGGGGCGGGAGCAATCAGCCCCAGCATTTT | CASSRGGSNQPQHF | TRBJ1-5 | many | - | TRBV28
TGTGCCAGCAGTTCGCTTATAGGGGTTCTCAATGAGCAGTTCTTC | CASSSLIGVLNEQFF | TRBJ2-1 | few | - | TRBV12-3/TRBV12-4
TGTGCCAGCAGTGGCGGGACTAGCGGGGGGGCGTACGAGCAGTACTTC | CASSGGTSGGAYEQYF | TRBJ2-7 | - | TRBD2 | TRBV6-1
TGTGCCAGCAGTTTAAGGGCAGAATATCGGTACTATGGCTACACCTTC | CASSLRAEYRYYGYTF | TRBJ1-2 | few | - | TRBV28
TGCGCCAGCAGCCCGACCCCCGGGACTAGCGGGTTCGTCGGGGAGCTGTTTTTT | CASSPTPGTSGFVGELFF | TRBJ2-2 | - | TRBD2 | TRBV5-1
TGTGCCAGCAGTGACCCCTGGACAGGGGTGTACGAGCAGTACTTC | CASSDPWTGVYEQYF | TRBJ2-7 | few | TRBD1 | TRBV6-1
TGCGCCAGCAGCCAAGGACAGGGGGCGGTTGAGCAGTTCTTC | CASSQGQGAVEQFF | TRBJ2-1 | - | TRBD1 | TRBV4-1
TGTGCCACACGCATCAGGGGGCAGAGTGAAGCTTTCTTT | CATRIRGQSEAFF | TRBJ1-1 | few | TRBD1 | TRBV3-1
TGTGCCAGTAGTATAGGCGGGATGTCCGGGGAGCTGTTTTTT | CASSIGGMSGELFF | TRBJ2-2 | - | - | TRBV19
TGTGCCAGCAGCTTCGGACGGAGTAGCTCCTACAATGAGCAGTTCTTC | CASSFGRSSSYNEQFF | TRBJ2-1 | many | - | TRBV7-9